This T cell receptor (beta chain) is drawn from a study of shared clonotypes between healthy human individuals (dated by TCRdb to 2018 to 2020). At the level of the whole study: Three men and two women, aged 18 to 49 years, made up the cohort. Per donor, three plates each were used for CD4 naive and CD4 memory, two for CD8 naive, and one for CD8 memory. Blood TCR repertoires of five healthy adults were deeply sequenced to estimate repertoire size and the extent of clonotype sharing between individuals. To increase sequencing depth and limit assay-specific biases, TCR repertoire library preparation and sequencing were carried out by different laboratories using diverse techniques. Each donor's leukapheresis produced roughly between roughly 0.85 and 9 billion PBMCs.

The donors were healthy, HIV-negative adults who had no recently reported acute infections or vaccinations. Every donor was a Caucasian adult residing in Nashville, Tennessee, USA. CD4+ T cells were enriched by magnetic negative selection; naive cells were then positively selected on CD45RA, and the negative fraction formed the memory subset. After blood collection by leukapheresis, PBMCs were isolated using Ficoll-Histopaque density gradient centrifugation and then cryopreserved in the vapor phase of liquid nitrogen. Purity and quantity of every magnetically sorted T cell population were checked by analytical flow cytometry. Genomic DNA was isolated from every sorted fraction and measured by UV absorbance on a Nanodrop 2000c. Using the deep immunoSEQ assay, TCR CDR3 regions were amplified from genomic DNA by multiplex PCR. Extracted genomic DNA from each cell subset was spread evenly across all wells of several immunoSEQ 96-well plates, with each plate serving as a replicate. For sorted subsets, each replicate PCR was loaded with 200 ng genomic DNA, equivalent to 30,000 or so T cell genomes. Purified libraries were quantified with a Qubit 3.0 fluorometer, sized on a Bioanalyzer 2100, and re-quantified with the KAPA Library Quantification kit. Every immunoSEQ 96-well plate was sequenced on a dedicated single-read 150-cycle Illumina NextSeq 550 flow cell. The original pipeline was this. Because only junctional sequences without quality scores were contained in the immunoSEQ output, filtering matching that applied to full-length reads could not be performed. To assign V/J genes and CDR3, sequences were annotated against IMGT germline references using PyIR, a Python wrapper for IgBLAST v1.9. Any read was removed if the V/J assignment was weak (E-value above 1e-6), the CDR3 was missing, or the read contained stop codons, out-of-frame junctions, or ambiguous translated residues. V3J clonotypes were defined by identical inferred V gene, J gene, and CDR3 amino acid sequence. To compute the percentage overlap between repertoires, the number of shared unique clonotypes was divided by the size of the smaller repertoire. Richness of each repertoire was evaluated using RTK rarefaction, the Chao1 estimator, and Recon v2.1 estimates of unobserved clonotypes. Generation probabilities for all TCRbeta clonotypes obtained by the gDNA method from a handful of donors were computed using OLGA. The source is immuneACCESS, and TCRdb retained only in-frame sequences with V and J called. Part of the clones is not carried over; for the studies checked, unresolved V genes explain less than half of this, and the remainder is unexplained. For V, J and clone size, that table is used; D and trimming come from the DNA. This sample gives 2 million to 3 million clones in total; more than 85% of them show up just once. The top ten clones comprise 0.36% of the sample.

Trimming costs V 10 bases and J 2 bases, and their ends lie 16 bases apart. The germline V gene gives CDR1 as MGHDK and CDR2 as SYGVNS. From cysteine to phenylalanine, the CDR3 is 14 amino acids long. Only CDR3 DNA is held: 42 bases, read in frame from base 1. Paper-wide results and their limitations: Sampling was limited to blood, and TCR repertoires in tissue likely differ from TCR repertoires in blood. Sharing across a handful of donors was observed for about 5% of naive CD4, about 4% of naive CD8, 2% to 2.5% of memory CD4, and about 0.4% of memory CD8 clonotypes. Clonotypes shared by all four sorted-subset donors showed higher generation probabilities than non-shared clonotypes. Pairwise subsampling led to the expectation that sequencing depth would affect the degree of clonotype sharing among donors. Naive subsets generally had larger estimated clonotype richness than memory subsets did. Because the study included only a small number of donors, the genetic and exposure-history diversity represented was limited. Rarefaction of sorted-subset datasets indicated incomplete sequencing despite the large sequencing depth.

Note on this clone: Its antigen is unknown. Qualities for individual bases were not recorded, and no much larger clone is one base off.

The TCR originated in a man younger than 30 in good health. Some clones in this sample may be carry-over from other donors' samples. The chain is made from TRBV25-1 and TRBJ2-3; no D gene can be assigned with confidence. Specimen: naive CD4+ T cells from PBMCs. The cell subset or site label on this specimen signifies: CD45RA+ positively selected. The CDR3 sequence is CANYQHSFTDTQYF. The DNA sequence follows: TGTGCCAACTATCAGCATTCCTTCACAGATACGCAGTATTTT.